This T cell receptor (beta chain) appears in the sequencing data of a study of T cell responses to AZD1222 COVID-19 vaccine. Study context: Pooled together were second doses at about 4 or about 12 weeks.

Comment on this clone: The antigen is undetermined.

Study-level results: Reports say nearly half of spike-specific TCRs go after unmutated variant regions. There were vaccine-associated CD4 TCRs across spike, dominant at 160-218 and 743-854. No day 14 peak samples; only post-peak repertoires were characterized.

TCRdb's table, derived via immunoSEQ multiplex PCR, lists solely in-frame clones and lacks some. The table has over 130,000 clones, roughly 91% seen once. The clonotype was recovered from an adult in good health. The specimen comprised peripheral blood, sampled on day 0 of AZD1222 vaccination.

CDR3 residues: CASSQDSFQPQHF. Written as DNA, the CDR3 is TGCGCCAGCAGCCAAGATTCCTTCCAGCCCCAGCATTTT. The chain couples TRBV4-3 to TRBJ1-5; no definite D call. V dropped 0 bases and J dropped 7 bases, with 7 bases sitting between them. Germline assignment: CDR1 LGHNA and CDR2 YSLEER. This CDR3 has 13 residues.